This entry describes one T cell receptor (delta chain). The table lists this clone with a few counts. What this receptor recognizes is not known. This sequence is one base from a far larger clone and is likely a read error. Within the sample, other DNA sequences also encode this same CDR3. The data are from a study of γδ T cells in repeated Plasmodium falciparum infection (dated by TCRdb to about 2021). About the full investigation: The natural-infection arm enrolled Malian children exposed to intense seasonal malaria transmission, compared against age and gender matched Australian children. Samples were collected from controlled-infection subjects at baseline, immediately before selected infections, and 21 days after each infection. Malian gammadelta TCR repertoires were analysed cross-sectionally during no-transmission periods and longitudinally across acute febrile malaria episodes. The study examined how repeated Plasmodium falciparum infection shapes the human gammadelta T cell repertoire, using natural infection in Mali and controlled human malaria infection. Four controlled human malaria infections were administered to several malaria-naive U.S. adults over approximately 580 days by bites from P. falciparum NF54-infected Anopheles stephensi mosquitoes.

The full study reports these points: Analysis of inter-individual variability in gammadelta T cell responses was limited by the small size of the controlled-infection cohort. Generalizability was limited because the Malian cohort came from a small rural village made up predominantly of one ethnic group.

The library came from multiplex PCR. The sequencer listed for this sample is Illumina MiSeq. From each sorted gammadelta T cell sample, both TCR gamma (TRG) and TCR delta (TRD) chains were sequenced. The authors' analysis ran thus. Repertoire analyses included clonotype tree plots, accumulated frequency of the top 20 clonotypes, diversity index (DI) and D75 metrics. In TCRdb, clones were called once more from the public reads by CATT, and rows of identical DNA were later combined. The authors' filters were not applied to this entry. Counted in this sample were approximately 90,000 delta-chain clones; roughly 0.9% of them appeared once. The biggest ten clones account for around 9.6% of the sample. Sequenced: gamma-delta T cells from blood. The TCR comes from a pool of human donors (malaria-infected and uninfected, not separated).

Read as DNA, the sequence is TGTGCCTGTGACCCAGGCGCTCTTACTGGGGGATACCCGAGACCTTACACCGATAAACTCATCTTT. The resulting protein is CACDPGALTGGYPRPYTDKLIF. Rearrangement joined TRDV2 to TRDJ1; TRDD3 fits 12 bases in the junction. The J gene, missing from TCRdb, was assigned here through DNA to germline matching. CDR1 is given as GEAIGNYY and CDR2 as EKD, both from the germline V gene. The CDR3, from cysteine to phenylalanine, totals 22 residues. Just CDR3 DNA is preserved here, 66 bases in frame from base 1. V loses 3 bases at its end and J loses 0 bases; junction bases beyond the gene matches: 22.